The 26 T cell receptor beta chains reported below all come from one sample, sequenced in a study of technical replicates of blood from several donors. TCRdb keeps only in-frame clones here, not all; method: immunoSEQ multiplex PCR. The data contain around 70,000 clones, around 94% of them singletons. Source material: T cells isolated from PBMCs. The origin of the receptors is a human donor in good health.

This chain joins TRBV28 and TRBJ1-1; D is perhaps TRBD1 (5 bases). The CDR3 has 11 residues. Germline V gives CDR1 MDHEN, CDR2 SYDVKM. Trimming left V 7 bases short and J 6 bases short, with 9 bases between. CDR3 sequence reads: CASTEGAEAFF. CDR3 DNA: TGTGCCAGCACGGAAGGGGCTGAAGCTTTCTTT.

V usage is TRBV12-5 and J usage is TRBJ2-7, with D maybe TRBD2 (6 bases). V was clipped by 0 bases and J by 0 bases, with 12 bases between them. This CDR3 comprises 16 residues. Per germline, CDR1 LGHNT and CDR2 FRNRAP. CDR3 protein: CASGLVLGGSSYEQYF. For the CDR3, the DNA is TGTGCTAGTGGTTTGGTACTGGGGGGTAGCTCCTACGAGCAGTACTTC. Supplemented by reference TRBV12-5 and TRBJ2-7, the full variable domain reads DARVTQTPRHKVTEMGQEVTMRCQPILGHNTVFWYRQTMMQGLELLAYFRNRAPLDDSGMPKDRFSAEMPDATLATLKIQPSEPRDSAVYFCASGLVLGGSSYEQYFGPGTRLTVT.

This rearrangement joins TRBV19 to TRBJ2-7; TRBD1 matches at 7 bases. V gave up 6 bases and J gave up 0 bases; unmatched junction bases: 8. This CDR3 is built from 15 residues. The germline V gene has CDR1 LNHDA and CDR2 SQIVND (reference sequence). The CDR3 sequence: CASRNSRGSSYEQYF. In DNA form, the CDR3 reads TGTGCCAGTAGGAACTCCAGGGGGAGCTCCTACGAGCAGTACTTC.

The chain recombines TRBV6-1 with TRBJ2-1; 13 positions agree with TRBD2. Trimming removed 4 bases from V and 4 bases from J; junction bases left unmatched: 4. The CDR3 has 16 residues. Germline CDR1 is MNHNS and CDR2 is SASEGT. Here the CDR3 DNA reads TGTGCCAGCAGTGGGACTAGCGGGAGTGGATACAATGAGCAGTTCTTC. Amino acid sequence: CASSGTSGSGYNEQFF.

V gene TRBV13 combines with J gene TRBJ2-7; 7 bases align to TRBD1. CDR1 is PRHDT and CDR2 is FYEKMQ in the germline V gene (reference sequence). CDR3 length: 15 amino acids. Trimming cost V 5 bases and J 3 bases; bases outside gene matches: 10. CDR3: CASSEYGQALYEQYF. The CDR3 DNA sequence: TGTGCCAGCAGCGAATACGGACAGGCCCTCTACGAGCAGTACTTC.

The CDR3 sequence: CAISQASGRGTDTQYF. The CDR3 region has the DNA TGTGCCATCAGCCAAGCTAGCGGTAGGGGCACAGATACGCAGTATTTT. This sequence joins TRBV10-3 and TRBJ2-3, with 7 bases aligning to TRBD2. The CDR3 covers 16 residues. V was clipped by 6 bases and J by 1 base; unmatched bases: 10. Germline CDR1 ENHRY, CDR2 SYGVKD.

V gene TRBV30 combines with J gene TRBJ1-1; no reliable D call. Trimming pared 5 bases from V and 4 bases from J, leaving 14 bases between. CDR1 is GTSNPN, CDR2 SVGIG, per germline (reference sequence). The CDR3 is made up of 13 amino acids. CDR3 amino acids: CAWRDHSTTEAFF. In DNA form, the CDR3 reads TGTGCCTGGCGGGATCACTCGACCACTGAAGCTTTCTTT. Full variable domain (outside the CDR3, taken from reference TRBV30 and TRBJ1-1): SQTIHQWPATLVQPVGSPLSLECTVEGTSNPNLYWYRQAAGRGLQLLFYSVGIGQISSEVPQNLSASRPQDRQFILSSKKLLLSDSGFYLCAWRDHSTTEAFFGQGTRLTVV.

This chain joins TRBV29-1 and TRBJ1-1; D ambiguous. The CDR3 extends over 11 amino acids. Germline CDR1 reads SQVTM; CDR2 reads ANQGSEA. Between the trimmed V and J ends, which lost 5 bases and 12 bases, there was a span of 16 bases. The CDR3 here is CSVLKELVTFF. The DNA of the CDR3 is TGCAGCGTTCTAAAGGAGTTGGTTACTTTCTTT.

This chain uses TRBV5-8 with TRBJ2-3; the match to TRBD2 covers 14 bases. This CDR3 is 15 amino acids long. Germline trimming cut 4 bases from V and 9 bases from J; bases unmatched to any gene: 7. Germline CDR1 SGHTS, CDR2 YDEGEE. Here the CDR3 DNA reads TGTGCCAGCAGCCCGGGACTAGCGGGAGATGAAACGCAGTATTTT. Encoded protein: CASSPGLAGDETQYF.

CDR3 nucleotides: TGTGCCAGCAGCTTAGGGTGGGGGGATGAGACCCAGTACTTC. This encodes CASSLGWGDETQYF. The chain couples TRBV7-8 to TRBJ2-5; tentatively, D is TRBD2 (6 bases). The CDR3 totals 14 residues. Trimming took off 1 base at V and 5 bases at J, with 11 bases between the two ends. Germline V gene sequence: CDR1 SGHVS, CDR2 FQNEAQ.

CDR3 loop: CASSLFTGNTEAFF. DNA for the CDR3: TGTGCCAGCAGCTTGTTTACAGGGAACACTGAAGCTTTCTTT. The rearrangement joins TRBV7-8 to TRBJ1-1, with D perhaps TRBD1 (5 bases). V lost 3 bases, J lost 1 base, and 9 bases lay in between. Germline values: CDR1 SGHVS, CDR2 FQNEAQ. CDR3 length equals 14 residues. The whole variable domain, remainder taken from reference TRBV7-8 and TRBJ1-1, is GAGVSQSPRYKVAKRGQDVALRCDPISGHVSLFWYQQALGQGPEFLTYFQNEAQLDKSGLPSDRFFAERPEGSVSTLKIQRTQQEDSAVYLCASSLFTGNTEAFFGQGTRLTVV.

CDR3 nucleotides: TGCGCCAGCAGCCAAGGCCGACTAGCAGAGACCAGGGATGAGCAGTTCTTC. It encodes CASSQGRLAETRDEQFF. The gene calls are TRBV4-1 and TRBJ2-1; 7 nucleotides agree with TRBD2. The CDR3 spans 17 residues. Germline assignment: CDR1 MGHRA and CDR2 YSYEKL. Germline trimming cut 1 base from V and 8 bases from J; bases unmatched to any gene: 14.

The J gene is TRBJ2-2, the V gene TRBV5-1; 10 bases match TRBD1. V was clipped by 3 bases and J by 5 bases; unmatched bases: 4. CDR1 is SGHRS, CDR2 YFSETQ, per germline. The CDR3 spans 15 residues. CDR3 nucleotides: TGCGCCAGCAGCTGGACAGGGGGACAGACCGGGGAGCTGTTTTTT. This codes for CASSWTGGQTGELFF.

This clone occurred once. The chain uses TRBV7-9 and TRBJ1-5; tentatively, D is TRBD1 (6 bases). V was shortened by 1 base and J by 9 bases, with 13 bases between the two germline ends. The germline V gene encodes CDR1 SEHNR and CDR2 FQNEAQ (reference sequence). CDR3 length: 14 residues. The CDR3 bases are TGTGCCAGCAGCTTAGACGCAGGGGTGCGGCCCCAGCATTTT. This sequence encodes CASSLDAGVRPQHF.

The chain carries TRBV7-2 and TRBJ1-5; maybe TRBD1 (5 bases). The germline gives CDR1 SGHTA, CDR2 FQGNSA. The germline V and J ends were trimmed by 5 bases and 5 bases, with 16 bases remaining between them. CDR3 size: 15 residues. The CDR3 DNA reads as TGTGCCAGCAGCACCCAATCCGGGGGGGATCAGCCCCAGCATTTT. This codes for CASSTQSGGDQPQHF.

This chain links TRBV2 with TRBJ2-7; tentative D call: TRBD2 (5 bases). Germline V gives CDR1 SNHLY, CDR2 FYNNEI. The V and J ends lost 4 bases and 1 base respectively, with 8 bases between them. The CDR3 sequence is 13 residues long. The CDR3 region has the DNA TGTGCCAGCAGTGGGACTGCTTCCTACGAGCAGTACTTC. Translated: CASSGTASYEQYF.

This chain connects TRBV6-1 to TRBJ1-2; 7 nucleotides align to TRBD1. Trimming removed 3 bases from V and 4 bases from J; junction bases left unmatched: 2. CDR1 is MNHNS, CDR2 SASEGT, per germline. The CDR3 runs to 13 residues. In DNA form, the CDR3 reads TGTGCCAGCAGTGAGACAGGGCCCTATGGCTACACCTTC. Its translation: CASSETGPYGYTF.

CDR3 in amino acids: CASSAGTGYEQYF. CDR3 sequence (DNA): TGTGCCAGTAGTGCCGGGACAGGCTACGAGCAGTACTTC. J is TRBJ2-7 and V is TRBV19; 8 nucleotides align to TRBD1. The CDR3 spans 13 residues. J gave up 3 bases and V 5 bases, and 3 bases lay outside the gene matches. Germline loops: CDR1 LNHDA, CDR2 SQIVND (reference sequence).

This clone was observed a single time. The chain links TRBV28 to TRBJ2-3; 13 bases are shared with TRBD2. The CDR3 has 15 amino acids. CDR1 and CDR2 from the germline V gene are MDHEN and SYDVKM. V dropped 8 bases and J dropped 5; count of bases not matched to a gene: 7. The CDR3 DNA sequence: TGTGCCAGCGGACTAGCGGGAGTAGTCGTAGATACGCAGTATTTT. Translating it yields CASGLAGVVVDTQYF.

This chain uses TRBV4-3 with TRBJ1-1; D remains unclear. The CDR3 contains 14 residues. CDR1 is LGHNA, CDR2 YSLEER, per germline. V dropped 0 bases and J dropped 11 bases, with 16 bases sitting between them. The CDR3 loop reads CASSQDSRERHAFF. In DNA, the CDR3 is TGCGCCAGCAGCCAAGATAGCCGAGAGCGTCACGCTTTCTTT.

The chain carries TRBV19 and TRBJ1-5; D ambiguous. Trimming removed 3 bases from V and 5 bases from J, with 5 bases in between. The CDR3 has 12 residues. The germline CDR1 and CDR2 sequences are LNHDA and SQIVND (reference sequence). The CDR3 sequence is CASSIPYQPQHF. In DNA form, the CDR3 reads TGTGCCAGTAGTATTCCCTATCAGCCCCAGCATTTT.

CDR3 DNA: TGTGCCAGTAGTATAGATGGGACAGGGTTCGAGACCCAGTACTTC. This codes for CASSIDGTGFETQYF. The rearrangement uses TRBV19 and TRBJ2-5; 9 bases are shared with TRBD1. Germline V CDR1 and CDR2: LNHDA, SQIVND (reference sequence). With 0 bases clipped from V and 5 bases from J, the junction kept 4 bases outside the gene matches. The CDR3 is 15 amino acids.

The genes are TRBV11-3 and TRBJ1-2; 10 bases line up with TRBD1. The trim removed 5 bases at V and 9 bases at J, leaving 9 bases unmatched. Looked up from germline, CDR1 is SGHNT and CDR2 is YENEEA. The CDR3 runs to 14 residues. CDR3 loop: CASSLTGTGASYTF. Here the CDR3 DNA reads TGTGCCAGCAGCCTTACCGGGACAGGGGCCAGCTACACCTTC.

The V call is TRBV30, the J call TRBJ2-1, with 10 bases identical to TRBD2. CDR1 GTSNPN and CDR2 SVGIG come from the germline V gene (reference sequence). V shed 3 bases, J shed 14 bases, and the junction held 10 bases outside the gene matches. This CDR3 region has 13 residues. CDR3 amino acids: CAWRTAGGPREFF. CDR3 bases: TGTGCCTGGAGGACAGCGGGAGGGCCTCGGGAGTTCTTC.

In its sample, this clone was seen once. V usage is TRBV6-5 and J usage is TRBJ2-3; possible D gene TRBD1, 5 bases. Germline V lookup: CDR1 MNHEY, CDR2 SVGAGI. The CDR3 runs 16 residues. With 4 bases removed from V and 0 bases from J, the gap between germline ends came to 14 bases. CDR3 protein: CASSSLGVSSTDTQYF. CDR3 nucleotides: TGTGCCAGCAGTTCATTAGGGGTTTCGAGCACAGATACGCAGTATTTT.

V gene TRBV10-3 combines with J gene TRBJ1-1; possibly TRBD1 for D (5 bases). Trimming removed 7 bases from V and 0 bases from J, with 24 bases in between. The CDR3 consists of 18 residues. Germline loops: CDR1 ENHRY, CDR2 SYGVKD. The CDR3 is CAITPGEGLRELNTEAFF. In DNA, the CDR3 is TGTGCCATCACCCCTGGGGAGGGGCTAAGAGAGTTGAACACTGAAGCTTTCTTT.